This is a list of T cell receptor beta chains from one sample in a study of CD8+ T cells in alopecia areata. This table comes from immunoSEQ multiplex PCR, and its TCRdb copy is limited to in-frame clones, with some not included. The table lists 95,000 to 120,000 clones, 45% to 60% of them singletons. The sequencing input was NKG2D-low CD8+ T cells sorted from blood. The receptors were sampled from a human donor with alopecia areata. The CDR3 runs from the conserved cysteine through the conserved F or W. The D gene is left open where the match is weak. Clone size is given for some rows only: seen once, a few or many times, or a class if the clone is expanded.

v_gene	j_gene	abundance	d_gene	CDR3nt	CDR3aa
TRBV2	TRBJ2-1	-	TRBD2	TGTGCCAGCAATTCCGGGAGGGCCTGGGATGAGCAGTTCTTC	CASNSGRAWDEQFF
TRBV29-1	TRBJ1-1	-	-	TGCAGCGTTGAAGAGGGGAGGACTGAAGCTTTCTTT	CSVEEGRTEAFF
TRBV7-9	TRBJ2-5	many	-	TGTGCCAAATCACACTACGGGACGGTAGAAGAGACCCAGTACTTC	CAKSHYGTVEETQYF
TRBV6-6	TRBJ1-2	-	-	TGTGCCAGCAGTATACCCACAGATAACTATGGCTACACCTTC	CASSIPTDNYGYTF
TRBV19	TRBJ2-1	once	TRBD1	TGTGCCAGTAGCCACGGACAGGTCTGGGGGAATGAGCAGTTCTTC	CASSHGQVWGNEQFF
TRBV5-1	TRBJ2-1	-	-	TGCGCCAGCAGCTTGGGAAGCGGCCGGAATGAGCAGTTCTTC	CASSLGSGRNEQFF
TRBV5-1	TRBJ1-2	-	TRBD1	TGCGCCAGCAGCCCGAGTAGGCGCAGGGGGCCCTATGGCTACACCTTC	CASSPSRRRGPYGYTF
TRBV4-1	TRBJ2-3	-	TRBD2	TGCGCCAGCAGCCCCCTTGGGCTAGCGGGATTACCAGATACGCAGTATTTT	CASSPLGLAGLPDTQYF
TRBV27	TRBJ2-1	-	-	TGTGCCAGCAGTTGGGCGGGACCTAACAATGAGCAGTTCTTC	CASSWAGPNNEQFF
TRBV5-1	TRBJ2-7	-	TRBD1	TGCGCCAGCAGCTTGAACAGGGGCAACTCCTACGAGCAGTACTTC	CASSLNRGNSYEQYF
TRBV2	TRBJ1-1	-	TRBD1	TGTGCCCGACCCCGAGGGCAGGGGGCAGGTACTGAAGCTTTCTTT	CARPRGQGAGTEAFF
TRBV28	TRBJ2-1	few	-	TGTGCCAGCAGTTTAGTAGGCTATGAGCAGTTCTTC	CASSLVGYEQFF
TRBV6-1	TRBJ2-7	-	TRBD2	TGCGCCAGCAGTGAACTAGCGGGAGGGGAGCAGTACTTC	CASSELAGGEQYF
TRBV6-1	TRBJ2-7	-	-	TGTGCCAGCAGTGAATTGGCAGGGGAGACCTACGAGCAGTACTTC	CASSELAGETYEQYF
TRBV19	TRBJ1-5	once	-	TGTGCCAGTAGTATCTACCAGGGGTTCGGGTATAGCAATCAGCCCCAGCATTTT	CASSIYQGFGYSNQPQHF
TRBV27	TRBJ2-1	-	TRBD2	TGTGCCAGCAGTTCAATTAGCGGGTACAATGAGCAGTTCTTC	CASSSISGYNEQFF
TRBV27	TRBJ2-3	-	-	TGTGCCAGCGCCATATTCCCGAGCCCCGATACGCAGTATTTT	CASAIFPSPDTQYF
TRBV2	TRBJ2-1	few	TRBD2	TGTGCCAGCATTCACCTAGCGGGAGGCTACAATGAGCAGTTCTTC	CASIHLAGGYNEQFF
TRBV15	TRBJ2-5	-	TRBD1	TGTGCCACCAGCAGAGATCGGGGACAGGGGAAGACCCAGTACTTC	CATSRDRGQGKTQYF
TRBV4-1	TRBJ2-1	-	-	TGCGCCAGCAGCCAAGTGGACAAAGGCAATGAGCAGTTCTTC	CASSQVDKGNEQFF
TRBV28	TRBJ2-3	-	-	TGTGCCAGCAGTGCGGACATTAGCACAGATACGCAGTATTTT	CASSADISTDTQYF
TRBV27	TRBJ2-1	-	TRBD2	TGTGCCAGCAGTACAGCGGGACTTGAGCAGTTCTTC	CASSTAGLEQFF
TRBV11-2	TRBJ2-7	-	TRBD2	TGTGCCAGCAGCGTCGGACTAGCAAGCTCCTACGAGCAGTACTTC	CASSVGLASSYEQYF
TRBV7-3	TRBJ2-1	-	-	TGTGCCAGCAGCTTAACAGGTCCAGGGAATGAGCAGTTCTTC	CASSLTGPGNEQFF
TRBV28	TRBJ2-3	-	TRBD1	TGTGCCAGCAGCCTGACAGGGGGTGCAGATACGCAGTATTTT	CASSLTGGADTQYF
TRBV6-5	TRBJ2-7	few	-	TGTGCCAGCAGGGCGGACAACTCCTACGAGCAGTACTTC	CASRADNSYEQYF
TRBV7-9	TRBJ2-7	-	TRBD2	TGTGCCAGCAGCCAGACTAGCGGGGGTAGAAAGTCCTACGAGCAGTACTTC	CASSQTSGGRKSYEQYF
TRBV6-1	TRBJ1-5	-	-	TGTGCCAGCAGTGGTTGGGATAATCAGCCCCAGCATTTT	CASSGWDNQPQHF
TRBV6-1	TRBJ1-4	few	-	TGTGCCAGCAGTGAAGCGAAAGGATCTAATGAAAAACTGTTTTTT	CASSEAKGSNEKLFF